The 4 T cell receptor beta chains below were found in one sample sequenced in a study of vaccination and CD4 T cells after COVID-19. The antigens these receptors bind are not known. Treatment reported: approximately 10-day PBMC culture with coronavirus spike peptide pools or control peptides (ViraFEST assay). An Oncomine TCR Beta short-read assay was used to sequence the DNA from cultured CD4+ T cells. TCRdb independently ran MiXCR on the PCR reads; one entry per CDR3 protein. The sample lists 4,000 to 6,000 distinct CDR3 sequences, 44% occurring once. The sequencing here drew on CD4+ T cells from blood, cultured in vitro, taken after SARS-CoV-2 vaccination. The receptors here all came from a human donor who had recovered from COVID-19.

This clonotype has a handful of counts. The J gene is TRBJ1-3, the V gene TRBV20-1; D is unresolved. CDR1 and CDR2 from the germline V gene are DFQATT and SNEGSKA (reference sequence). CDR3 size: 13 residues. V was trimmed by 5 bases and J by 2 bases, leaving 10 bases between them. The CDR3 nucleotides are TGCAGTGCTCAAGGGTTAGCTGGAAACACCATATATTTT. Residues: CSAQGLAGNTIYF.

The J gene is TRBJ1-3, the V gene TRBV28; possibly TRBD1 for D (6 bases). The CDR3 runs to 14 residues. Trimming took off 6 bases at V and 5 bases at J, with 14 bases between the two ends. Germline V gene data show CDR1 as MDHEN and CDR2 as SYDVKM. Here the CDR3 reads CASSLQGPRNTIYF. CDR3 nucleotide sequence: TGTGCCAGCAGCCTACAGGGACCAAGAAACACCATATATTTT.

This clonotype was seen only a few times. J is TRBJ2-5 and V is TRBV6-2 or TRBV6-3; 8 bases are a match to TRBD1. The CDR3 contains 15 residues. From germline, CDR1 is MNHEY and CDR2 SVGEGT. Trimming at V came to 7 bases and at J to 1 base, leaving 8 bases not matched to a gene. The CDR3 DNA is TGTGCCAGCATTCCCACAGGGGGGCTCCAAGAGACCCAGTACTTC. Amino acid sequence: CASIPTGGLQETQYF.

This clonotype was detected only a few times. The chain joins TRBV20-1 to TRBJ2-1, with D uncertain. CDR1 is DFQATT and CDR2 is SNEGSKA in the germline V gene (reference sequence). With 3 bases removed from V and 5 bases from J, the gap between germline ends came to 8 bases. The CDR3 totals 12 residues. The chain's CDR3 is CSASQVDNEQFF. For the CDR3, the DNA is TGCAGTGCTAGCCAGGTTGACAATGAGCAGTTCTTC.